Presented here are 25 T cell receptor beta chains from one specimen sequenced in a study of T cell changes during pregnancy in multiple sclerosis. The protocol was immunoSEQ multiplex PCR, while the TCRdb copy is restricted to in-frame clones and leaves out a portion. The sample includes roughly 52,000 clones, 90% to 95% seen only once; the top ten take less than 4%. The specimen was CD8+ T cells from peripheral blood mononuclear cells, collected in the third trimester of pregnancy. These receptors were taken from a female donor with multiple sclerosis, enrolled in a pregnancy study.

The chain employs TRBV4-3 and TRBJ2-7; TRBD2 aligns across 7 bases. This CDR3 is built from 15 residues. CDR1 and CDR2 (germline): LGHNA, YSLEER. Trimming took 3 bases from V and 2 from J; bases not matched to a gene: 7. The CDR3 region is CASSQVWEGTYEQYF. The CDR3 DNA follows: TGCGCCAGCAGCCAGGTGTGGGAGGGAACCTACGAGCAGTACTTC.

The chain employs TRBV7-8 and TRBJ2-7; D might be TRBD1 (7 bases). The germline V gene encodes CDR1 SGHVS and CDR2 FQNEAQ. This CDR3 has 15 amino acids. V lost 5 bases and J lost 4, with 18 bases in between. CDR3 DNA: TGTGCCAGCAGCATTGGGCGGGACAGCCTTTACGAGCAGTACTTC. Its translation: CASSIGRDSLYEQYF.

This sequence joins TRBV5-1 and TRBJ2-1, with 13 bases fitting TRBD2. CDR3 length: 15 amino acids. Per the germline V gene, CDR1 is SGHRS and CDR2 is YFSETQ. The trim removed 4 bases at V and 5 bases at J, leaving 3 bases unmatched. CDR3 DNA: TGCGCCAGCAGCATACTAGCGGGAGGGGACAATGAGCAGTTCTTC. It is translated as CASSILAGGDNEQFF.

This clone was seen once. The chain employs TRBV2 and TRBJ2-7, with 8 bases identical to TRBD1. Germline lookup yields CDR1 SNHLY and CDR2 FYNNEI. V was pared by 7 bases and J by 8 bases, with 7 bases of the junction left unmatched. The CDR3 is made up of 12 amino acids. The CDR3 sequence is CASTEDRDQQYF. CDR3 nucleotide sequence: TGTGCCAGCACTGAGGACAGGGACCAGCAGTACTTC.

This rearrangement joins TRBV29-1 to TRBJ2-5; 8 nucleotides align to TRBD1. Germline CDR1 reads SQVTM; CDR2 reads ANQGSEA. The J segment lost 5 bases and the V segment lost 0 bases, leaving 11 bases of the junction unmatched. The length of the CDR3 is 16 residues. CDR3 protein: CSVEDPRQGSWETQYF. The CDR3 DNA follows: TGCAGCGTTGAAGACCCAAGACAGGGGAGTTGGGAGACCCAGTACTTC. The full variable domain, rest sourced from reference TRBV29-1 and TRBJ2-5, is SAVISQKPSRDICQRGTSLTIQCQVDSQVTMMFWYRQQPGQSLTLIATANQGSEATYESGFVIDKFPISRPNLTFSTLTVSNMSPEDSSIYLCSVEDPRQGSWETQYFGPGTRLLVL.

The chain carries TRBV5-1 and TRBJ2-3, with 10 bases that match TRBD2. The V segment lost 0 bases and the J segment 4 bases; nucleotides outside the gene matches: 14. The CDR3 has 19 amino acids. Germline V gene data show CDR1 as SGHRS and CDR2 as YFSETQ. The CDR3 is CASSLVSSGSYLGADTQYF. For the CDR3, the DNA is TGCGCCAGCAGCTTGGTGTCTAGCGGGAGTTACTTAGGCGCAGATACGCAGTATTTT.

The chain has TRBV28 and TRBJ1-2; D unresolved. V was trimmed by 6 bases and J by 0 bases, leaving 11 bases between them. The CDR3 length is 14 residues. Germline lookup yields CDR1 MDHEN and CDR2 SYDVKM. CDR3 DNA: TGTGCCAGCAGCCGCCCGACAACTAACTATGGCTACACCTTC. Its translation: CASSRPTTNYGYTF.

The rearrangement uses TRBV2 and TRBJ2-2; D possibly corresponds to TRBD2 (6 bases). This CDR3 spans 14 amino acids. V shed 5 bases and J shed 1 base, with 8 bases lying between them. Germline V CDR1 and CDR2: SNHLY, FYNNEI. CDR3 residues: CASSRLGNTGELFF. The CDR3 DNA reads TGTGCCAGCAGTCGACTAGGGAACACCGGGGAGCTGTTTTTT.

By share of the sample, this clone is medium-sized (0.01 to 0.1%). This chain uses TRBV28 with TRBJ1-4; TRBD1 is a possible D gene (5 bases). The CDR3 sequence is 14 residues long. V gave up 4 bases and J gave up 6 bases, with 12 bases separating them. Germline CDR1 reads MDHEN; CDR2 reads SYDVKM. Written as DNA, the CDR3 is TGTGCCAGCAGTTCCTCAGGGTACGATGAAAAACTGTTTTTT. The encoded protein is CASSSSGYDEKLFF.

This sequence joins TRBV28 and TRBJ1-1; TRBD1 agrees at 10 bases. This CDR3 comprises 12 residues. The germline gives CDR1 MDHEN, CDR2 SYDVKM. V lost 6 bases and J lost 11; bases outside the gene matches: 6. The CDR3 here is CASSPDRGIAFF. The CDR3 nucleotides read TGTGCCAGCAGCCCGGACAGGGGGATCGCTTTCTTT.

The chain couples TRBV7-9 to TRBJ1-2; a weak D match, TRBD1 (6 bases). This CDR3 is 15 amino acids long. V was clipped by 5 bases and J by 7 bases, with 20 bases between them. CDR1 is SEHNR and CDR2 is FQNEAQ in the germline V gene (reference sequence). CDR3 coding DNA: TGTGCCAGCAGCCACCCCAGGGGCTGGGTATCTGGCTACACCTTC. Residues: CASSHPRGWVSGYTF.

The chain recombines TRBV21-1 with TRBJ1-3; the table's D call of TRBD1 was not tested on the DNA. TRBV21-1 is a pseudogene locus. The length of the CDR3 is 20 residues. The CDR3 here is CASSKVQWDRPRCPGNTIYF. Here the CDR3 DNA reads TGTGCCAGCAGCAAAGTTCAGTGGGACAGGCCAAGGTGCCCTGGAAACACCATATATTTT.

The chain joins TRBV28 to TRBJ2-7; 9 bases are shared with TRBD2. This CDR3 region has 15 residues. Germline V lookup: CDR1 MDHEN, CDR2 SYDVKM. V lost 3 bases and J lost 6; bases outside the gene matches: 9. The CDR3 nucleotides read TGTGCCAGCAGTTTGATGGGCGGGAGGGTTCTCGAGCAGTACTTC. It specifies CASSLMGGRVLEQYF. Variable domain in full (rest from reference TRBV28 and TRBJ2-7): DVKVTQSSRYLVKRTGEKVFLECVQDMDHENMFWYRQDPGLGLRLIYFSYDVKMKEKGDIPEGYSVSREKKERFSLILESASTNQTSMYLCASSLMGGRVLEQYFGPGTRLTVT.

The J gene is TRBJ2-7, the V gene TRBV10-3, with 12 bases aligning to TRBD2. CDR3 size: 15 residues. Losses at the gene ends were 3 bases for V and 5 bases for J; bases not matched to a gene: 5. CDR1 ENHRY and CDR2 SYGVKD come from the germline V gene. The CDR3 sequence is CAISDSSGRVHEQYF. The CDR3 DNA reads TGTGCCATCAGTGATTCTAGCGGGAGGGTTCACGAGCAGTACTTC.

The rearrangement joins TRBV29-1 to TRBJ2-1, with 7 bases aligning to TRBD1. Looked up from germline, CDR1 is SQVTM and CDR2 is ANQGSEA. The V gene end was trimmed by 5 bases and the J gene end by 3 bases; junction bases not matched to a gene: 7. The CDR3 contains 14 residues. This chain's CDR3 is CSVTGQAVYNEQFF. DNA for the CDR3: TGCAGCGTTACCGGACAGGCGGTCTACAATGAGCAGTTCTTC.

V gene TRBV6-1 combines with J gene TRBJ2-7; 10 bases align to TRBD2. CDR1 MNHNS and CDR2 SASEGT come from the germline V gene. J gave up 3 bases and V 2 bases, and 7 bases lay outside the gene matches. The CDR3 contains 16 residues. The CDR3 sequence: CASSESRLAGIYEQYF. The CDR3 DNA follows: TGTGCCAGCAGTGAATCTCGACTAGCGGGTATCTACGAGCAGTACTTC.

The chain employs TRBV19 and TRBJ2-7, with a possible D match to TRBD1 (5 bases). Germline V gene sequence: CDR1 LNHDA, CDR2 SQIVND (reference sequence). V dropped 3 bases and J dropped 1 base, with 10 bases sitting between them. The CDR3 runs to 14 residues. DNA of the CDR3: TGTGCCAGTAGTATTGTTCAGGGATCCTACGAGCAGTACTTC. Its protein is CASSIVQGSYEQYF. Full variable domain (rest looked up from reference TRBV19 and TRBJ2-7): DGGITQSPKYLFRKEGQNVTLSCEQNLNHDAMYWYRQDPGQGLRLIYYSQIVNDFQKGDIAEGYSVSREKKESFPLTVTSAQKNPTAFYLCASSIVQGSYEQYFGPGTRLTVT.

This clone was counted a few times. V gene TRBV10-3 combines with J gene TRBJ2-2; 7 positions match TRBD2. CDR3 length: 13 amino acids. CDR1 is ENHRY, CDR2 SYGVKD, per germline. J was trimmed by 1 base and V by 8 bases; bases with no gene match: 1. CDR3 amino acids: CAIASGNTGELFF. CDR3 coding DNA: TGTGCCATCGCTAGCGGGAACACCGGGGAGCTGTTTTTT.

The rearrangement uses TRBV5-5 and TRBJ1-1; 10 bases line up with TRBD1. CDR1 and CDR2 from the germline V gene are SGHKS and YYEKEE (reference sequence). There are 14 residues in the CDR3. The trim removed 6 bases at V and 4 bases at J, leaving 6 bases unmatched. CDR3 nucleotide sequence: TGTGCCAGCAAGACAGGGGGCGGAAGCACTGAAGCTTTCTTT. It specifies CASKTGGGSTEAFF.

The chain recombines TRBV5-6 with TRBJ1-5; TRBD1 aligns across 9 bases. V lost 4 bases, J lost 6 bases, and 14 bases stayed unmatched. Per the germline V gene, CDR1 is SGHDT and CDR2 is YYEEEE. This CDR3 region has 17 residues. The CDR3 coding sequence is TGTGCCAGCAGCAGGGGCAGGGACAGGGTGGGAGGTCAGCCCCAGCATTTT. Translated, it gives CASSRGRDRVGGQPQHF.

The chain joins TRBV7-2 to TRBJ2-1, with 8 bases fitting TRBD2. Germline lookup yields CDR1 SGHTA and CDR2 FQGNSA. The CDR3 covers 14 residues. J lost 9 bases, V lost 3 bases, and 7 bases had no gene match. The CDR3 DNA follows: TGTGCCAGCAGCTTGGGACTAGAAGCCATTGAGCAGTTCTTC. It is translated as CASSLGLEAIEQFF.

The chain recombines TRBV5-1 with TRBJ2-7; 7 bases agree with TRBD1. The CDR3 runs to 13 residues. CDR1 SGHRS and CDR2 YFSETQ come from the germline V gene. The V and J ends lost 4 bases and 3 bases, in that order; junction bases with no gene match: 4. The CDR3 region has the DNA TGCGCCAGCAGCGAAGGGACAGTCTACGAGCAGTACTTC. Protein: CASSEGTVYEQYF. The whole variable domain, filled in from reference TRBV5-1 and TRBJ2-7, reads KAGVTQTPRYLIKTRGQQVTLSCSPISGHRSVSWYQQTPGQGLQFLFEYFSETQRNKGNFPGRFSGRQFSNSRSEMNVSTLELGDSALYLCASSEGTVYEQYFGPGTRLTVT.

V and J are TRBV6-4 and TRBJ2-7; TRBD1 agrees at 7 bases. V lost 4 bases to trimming and J lost 3 bases; unmatched junction nucleotides: 6. Germline V CDR1 and CDR2: MRHNA, SNTAGT. The CDR3 sequence is 14 residues long. In nucleotides, the CDR3 is TGTGCCAGCAGTGCCCCCGGGACAGACTACGAGCAGTACTTC. Translated, it gives CASSAPGTDYEQYF.

In its sample, this clone was seen once. The V call is TRBV19, the J call TRBJ2-1; no definite D call. Trimming pared 4 bases from V and 13 bases from J, leaving 17 bases between. CDR1 is LNHDA, CDR2 SQIVND, per germline (reference sequence). This CDR3 has 13 residues. CDR3 bases: TGTGCCAGTAGTACCGGTTGCAGGCCCTTTCAGTTCTTC. This encodes CASSTGCRPFQFF.

This chain joins TRBV5-1 and TRBJ2-7; D perhaps matches TRBD2 (5 bases). With 0 bases removed from V and 3 bases from J, the gap between germline ends came to 22 bases. The CDR3 has 18 amino acids. Germline-derived CDR1 and CDR2 are SGHRS and YFSETQ. CDR3 sequence: CASSLAFTLVNGDYEQYF. The CDR3 nucleotides are TGCGCCAGCAGCTTGGCCTTCACTCTTGTTAACGGGGACTACGAGCAGTACTTC.